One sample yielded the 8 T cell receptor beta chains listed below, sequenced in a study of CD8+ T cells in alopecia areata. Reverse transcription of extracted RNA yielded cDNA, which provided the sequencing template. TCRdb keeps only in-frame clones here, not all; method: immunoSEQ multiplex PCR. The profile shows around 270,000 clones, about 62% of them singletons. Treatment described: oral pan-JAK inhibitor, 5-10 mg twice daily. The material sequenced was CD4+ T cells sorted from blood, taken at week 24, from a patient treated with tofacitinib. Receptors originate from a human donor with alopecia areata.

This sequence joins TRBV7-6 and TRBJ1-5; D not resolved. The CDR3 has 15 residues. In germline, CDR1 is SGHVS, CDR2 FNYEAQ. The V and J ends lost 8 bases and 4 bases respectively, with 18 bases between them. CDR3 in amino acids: CASGETPDGNQPQHF. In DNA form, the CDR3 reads TGTGCCAGCGGAGAGACCCCCGACGGTAATCAGCCCCAGCATTTT.

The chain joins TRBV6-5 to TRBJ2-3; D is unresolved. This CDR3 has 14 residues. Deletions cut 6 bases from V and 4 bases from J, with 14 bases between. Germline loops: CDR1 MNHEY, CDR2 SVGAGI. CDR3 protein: CASRARVSADTQYF. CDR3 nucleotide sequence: TGTGCCAGCAGGGCTAGAGTTTCTGCAGATACGCAGTATTTT.

CDR3 in amino acids: CASSLVQDDGLHF. CDR3 nucleotide sequence: TGTGCCAGCAGTTTAGTCCAGGACGACGGCCTCCACTTT. This chain connects TRBV28 to TRBJ1-6; unclear D gene. The CDR3 has 13 residues. V was pared by 2 bases and J by 15 bases, with 14 bases between. Germline V CDR1 and CDR2: MDHEN, SYDVKM.

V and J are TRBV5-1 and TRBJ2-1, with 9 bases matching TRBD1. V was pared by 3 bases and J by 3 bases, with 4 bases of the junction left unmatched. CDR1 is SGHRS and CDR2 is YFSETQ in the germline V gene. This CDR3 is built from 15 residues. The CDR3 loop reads CASSSGQGFYNEQFF. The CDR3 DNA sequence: TGCGCCAGCAGCTCGGGACAGGGATTCTACAATGAGCAGTTCTTC.

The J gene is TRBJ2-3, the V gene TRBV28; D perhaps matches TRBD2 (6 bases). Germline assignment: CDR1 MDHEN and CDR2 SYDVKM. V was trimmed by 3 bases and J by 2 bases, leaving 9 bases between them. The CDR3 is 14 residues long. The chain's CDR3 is CASSFWGDTDTQYF. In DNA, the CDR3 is TGTGCCAGCAGTTTTTGGGGGGACACAGATACGCAGTATTTT.

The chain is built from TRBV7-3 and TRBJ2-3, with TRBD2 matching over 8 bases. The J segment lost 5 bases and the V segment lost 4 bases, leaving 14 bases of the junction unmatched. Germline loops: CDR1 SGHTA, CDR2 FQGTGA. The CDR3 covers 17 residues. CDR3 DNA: TGTGCCAGCAGCTCCCCGGGTAGCCCCCGGGGGGGAGATACGCAGTATTTT. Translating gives CASSSPGSPRGGDTQYF.

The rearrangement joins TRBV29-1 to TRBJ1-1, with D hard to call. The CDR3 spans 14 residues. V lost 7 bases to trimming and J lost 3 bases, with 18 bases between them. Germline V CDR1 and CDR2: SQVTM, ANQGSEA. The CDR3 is CSASKGGKDTEAFF. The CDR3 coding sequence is TGCAGCGCAAGTAAGGGCGGAAAGGACACTGAAGCTTTCTTT.

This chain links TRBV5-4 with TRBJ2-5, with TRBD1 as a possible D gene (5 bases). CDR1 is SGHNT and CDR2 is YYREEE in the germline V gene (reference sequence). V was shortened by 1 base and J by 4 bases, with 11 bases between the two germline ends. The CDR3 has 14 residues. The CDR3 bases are TGTGCCAGCAGCTTGTGGGGCGTGCTAGAGACCCAGTACTTC. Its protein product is CASSLWGVLETQYF.